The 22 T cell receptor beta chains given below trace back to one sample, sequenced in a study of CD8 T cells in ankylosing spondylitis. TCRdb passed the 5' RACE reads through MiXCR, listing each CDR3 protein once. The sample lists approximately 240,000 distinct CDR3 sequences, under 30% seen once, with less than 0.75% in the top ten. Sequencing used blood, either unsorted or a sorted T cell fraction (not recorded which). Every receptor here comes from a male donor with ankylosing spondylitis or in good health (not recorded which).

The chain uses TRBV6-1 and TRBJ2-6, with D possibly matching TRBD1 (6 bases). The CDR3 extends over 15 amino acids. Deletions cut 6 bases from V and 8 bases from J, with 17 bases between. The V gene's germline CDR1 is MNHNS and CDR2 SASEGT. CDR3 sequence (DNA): TGTGCCAGCAGAGGGGTAGGGGGTCCCCCCAACGTCCTGACTTTC. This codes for CASRGVGGPPNVLTF.

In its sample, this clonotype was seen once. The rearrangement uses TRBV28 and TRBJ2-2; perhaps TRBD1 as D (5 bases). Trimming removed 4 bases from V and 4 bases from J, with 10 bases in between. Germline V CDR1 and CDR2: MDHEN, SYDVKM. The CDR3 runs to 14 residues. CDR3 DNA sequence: TGTGCCAGCAGTTATGGACAATTCACCGGGGAGCTGTTTTTT. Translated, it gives CASSYGQFTGELFF.

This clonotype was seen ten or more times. The CDR3 DNA is TGTGCCACCTCTTTTGAGCGCGCCTTCACAGATACGCAGTATTTT. Its protein product is CATSFERAFTDTQYF. The V gene is TRBV27, the J gene TRBJ2-3; D is ambiguous. The CDR3 consists of 15 residues. The germline V gene encodes CDR1 MNHEY and CDR2 SMNVEV (reference sequence). With 10 bases removed from V and 2 bases from J, the gap between germline ends came to 19 bases.

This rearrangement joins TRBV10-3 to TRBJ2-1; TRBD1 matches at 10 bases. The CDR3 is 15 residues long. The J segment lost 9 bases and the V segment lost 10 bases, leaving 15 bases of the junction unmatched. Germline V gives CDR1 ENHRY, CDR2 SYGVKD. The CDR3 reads CATGGRGTGVGEQFF. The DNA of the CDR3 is TGTGCCACCGGGGGACGGGGGACAGGGGTGGGTGAGCAGTTCTTC.

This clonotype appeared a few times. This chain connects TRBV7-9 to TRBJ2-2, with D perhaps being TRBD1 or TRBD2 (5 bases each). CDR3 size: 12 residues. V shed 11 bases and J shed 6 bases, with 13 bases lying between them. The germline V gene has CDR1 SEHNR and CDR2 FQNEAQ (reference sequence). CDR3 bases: TGTGCCGCCGGCCGGGGCTCCGGGGAGCTGTTTTTT. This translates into CAAGRGSGELFF.

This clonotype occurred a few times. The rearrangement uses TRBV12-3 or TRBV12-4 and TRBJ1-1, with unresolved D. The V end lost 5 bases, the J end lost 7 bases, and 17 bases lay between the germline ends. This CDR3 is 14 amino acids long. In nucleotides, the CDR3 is TGTGCCAGCAGTCATAAGGCGGTACGCGGTGAAGCTTTCTTT. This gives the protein CASSHKAVRGEAFF.

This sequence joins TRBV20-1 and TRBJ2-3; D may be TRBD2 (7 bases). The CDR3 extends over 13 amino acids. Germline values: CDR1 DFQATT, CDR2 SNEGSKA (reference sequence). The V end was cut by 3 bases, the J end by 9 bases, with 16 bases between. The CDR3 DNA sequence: TGCAGTGCTAGTGAGGGGGGGGGAGGGACGCAGTATTTT. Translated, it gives CSASEGGGGTQYF.

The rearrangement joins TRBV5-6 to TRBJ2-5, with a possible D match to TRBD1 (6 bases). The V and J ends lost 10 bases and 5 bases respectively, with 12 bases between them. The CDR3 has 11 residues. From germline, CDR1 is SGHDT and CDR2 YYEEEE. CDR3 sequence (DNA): TGTGCCGCGAGGGGGTTGGAGACCCAGTACTTC. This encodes CAARGLETQYF.

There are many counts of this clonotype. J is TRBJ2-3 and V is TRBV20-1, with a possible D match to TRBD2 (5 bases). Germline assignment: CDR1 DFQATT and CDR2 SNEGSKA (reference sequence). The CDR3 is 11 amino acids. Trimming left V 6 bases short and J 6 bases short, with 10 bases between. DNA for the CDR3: TGCAGTGCCCGGAGGTTGGATACGCAGTATTTT. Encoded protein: CSARRLDTQYF.

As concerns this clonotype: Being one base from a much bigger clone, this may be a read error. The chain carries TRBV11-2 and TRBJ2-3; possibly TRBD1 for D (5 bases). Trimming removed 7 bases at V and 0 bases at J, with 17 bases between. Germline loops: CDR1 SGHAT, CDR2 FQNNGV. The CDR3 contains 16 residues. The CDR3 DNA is TGTGCCAGCACGAATGGGGCCAGACCTAGCACAGATACGCAGTATTTT. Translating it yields CASTNGARPSTDTQYF.

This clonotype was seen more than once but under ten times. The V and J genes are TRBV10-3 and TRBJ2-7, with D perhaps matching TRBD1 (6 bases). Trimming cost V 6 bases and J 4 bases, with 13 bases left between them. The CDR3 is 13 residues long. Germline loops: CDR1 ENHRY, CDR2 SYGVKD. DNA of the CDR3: TGTGCCATCAGGGCAGGGGCGGAATACGAGCAGTACTTC. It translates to CAIRAGAEYEQYF.

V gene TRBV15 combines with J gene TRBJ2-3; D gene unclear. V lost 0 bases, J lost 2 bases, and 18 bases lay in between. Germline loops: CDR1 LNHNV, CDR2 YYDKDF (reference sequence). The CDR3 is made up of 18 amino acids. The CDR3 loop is CATSRDRGGAPPTDTQYF. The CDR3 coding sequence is TGTGCCACCAGCAGAGATCGTGGCGGAGCCCCCCCCACAGATACGCAGTATTTT. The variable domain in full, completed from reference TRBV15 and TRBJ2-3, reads DAMVIQNPRYQVTQFGKPVTLSCSQTLNHNVMYWYQQKSSQAPKLLFHYYDKDFNNEADTPDNFQSRRPNTSFCFLDIRSPGLGDTAMYLCATSRDRGGAPPTDTQYFGPGTRLTVL.

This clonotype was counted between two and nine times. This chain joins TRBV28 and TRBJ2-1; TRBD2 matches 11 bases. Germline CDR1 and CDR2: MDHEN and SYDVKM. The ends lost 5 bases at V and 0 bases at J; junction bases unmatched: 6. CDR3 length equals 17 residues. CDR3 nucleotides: TGTGCCAGCAGTCTGTTGGGACTAGCGGACTCCTACAATGAGCAGTTCTTC. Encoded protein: CASSLLGLADSYNEQFF. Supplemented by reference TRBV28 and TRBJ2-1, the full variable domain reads DVKVTQSSRYLVKRTGEKVFLECVQDMDHENMFWYRQDPGLGLRLIYFSYDVKMKEKGDIPEGYSVSREKKERFSLILESASTNQTSMYLCASSLLGLADSYNEQFFGPGTRLTVL.

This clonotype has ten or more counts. The CDR3 region is CASSLDRAYGYTF. CDR3 DNA: TGTGCCAGCAGTCTGGACAGGGCGTATGGCTACACCTTC. The V call is TRBV28, the J call TRBJ1-2, with 8 bases identical to TRBD1. Germline CDR1 MDHEN, CDR2 SYDVKM. The CDR3 contains 13 residues. V lost 5 bases to trimming and J lost 5 bases; unmatched junction nucleotides: 4.

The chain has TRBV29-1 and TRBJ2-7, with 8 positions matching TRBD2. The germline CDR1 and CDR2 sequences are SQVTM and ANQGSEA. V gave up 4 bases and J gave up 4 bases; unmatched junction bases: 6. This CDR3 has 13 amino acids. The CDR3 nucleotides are TGCAGCGTTGTCGGGGGGGCTGGGTACGAGCAGTACTTC. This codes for CSVVGGAGYEQYF.

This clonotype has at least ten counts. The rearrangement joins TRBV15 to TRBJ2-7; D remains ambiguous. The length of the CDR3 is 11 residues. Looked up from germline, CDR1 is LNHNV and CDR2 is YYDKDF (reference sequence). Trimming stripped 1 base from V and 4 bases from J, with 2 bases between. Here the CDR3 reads CATSRGYEQYF. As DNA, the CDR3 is TGTGCCACCAGCAGAGGTTACGAGCAGTACTTC.

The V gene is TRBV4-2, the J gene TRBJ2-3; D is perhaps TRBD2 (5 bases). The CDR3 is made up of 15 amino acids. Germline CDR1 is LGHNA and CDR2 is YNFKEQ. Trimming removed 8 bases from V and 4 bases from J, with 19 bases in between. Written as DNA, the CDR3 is TGTGCCAGCCGTACGTCTAGCCAGTCCGCAGATACGCAGTATTTT. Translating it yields CASRTSSQSADTQYF.

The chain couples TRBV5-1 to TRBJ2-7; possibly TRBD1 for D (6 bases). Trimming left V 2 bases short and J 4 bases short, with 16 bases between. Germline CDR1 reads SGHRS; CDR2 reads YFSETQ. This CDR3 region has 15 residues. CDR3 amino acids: CASSLGQPGMYEQYF. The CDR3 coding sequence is TGCGCCAGCAGCTTAGGACAGCCAGGGATGTACGAGCAGTACTTC.

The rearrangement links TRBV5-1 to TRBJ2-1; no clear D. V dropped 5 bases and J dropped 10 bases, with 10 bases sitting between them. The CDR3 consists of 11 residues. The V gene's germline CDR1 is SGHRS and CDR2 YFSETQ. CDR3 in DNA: TGCGCCAGCAGGGAACTGGGGGAGCAGTTCTTC. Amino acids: CASRELGEQFF.

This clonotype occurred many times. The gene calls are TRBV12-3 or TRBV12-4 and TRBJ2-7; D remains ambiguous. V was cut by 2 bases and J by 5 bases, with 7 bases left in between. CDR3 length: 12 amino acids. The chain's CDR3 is CASSLLDDEQYF. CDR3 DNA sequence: TGTGCCAGCAGTTTACTGGACGACGAGCAGTACTTC.

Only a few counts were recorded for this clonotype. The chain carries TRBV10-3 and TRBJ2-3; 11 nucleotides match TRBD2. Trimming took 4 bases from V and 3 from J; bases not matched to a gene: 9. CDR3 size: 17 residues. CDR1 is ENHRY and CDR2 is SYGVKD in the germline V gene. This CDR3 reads CAISGTLAGAGTDTQYF. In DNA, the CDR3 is TGTGCCATCAGTGGGACACTAGCGGGGGCCGGTACAGATACGCAGTATTTT.

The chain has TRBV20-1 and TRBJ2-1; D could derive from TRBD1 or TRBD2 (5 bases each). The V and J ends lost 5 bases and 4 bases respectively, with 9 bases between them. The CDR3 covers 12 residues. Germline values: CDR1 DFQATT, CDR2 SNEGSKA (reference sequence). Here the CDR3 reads CSARGRYNEQFF. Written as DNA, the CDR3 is TGCAGTGCTCGGGGACGGTACAATGAGCAGTTCTTC.